The following is a TCR beta chain sequence with its context. Its specificity is not known. V was pared by 3 bases and J by 4 bases, with 14 bases between. Germline V gives CDR1 MDHEN, CDR2 SYDVKM. The CDR3 consists of 15 residues. This sample is part of a study of T cell responses to AZD1222 COVID-19 vaccine. Study conclusions and caveats: Across spike, vaccine-associated CD4 TCRs were found, dominant at 160-218 and 743-854. Repertoires were collected only later (after the peak T cell response had occurred). Recipients of two AZD1222 doses showed rising Spike-specific TCR breadth and depth. Clonal diversity was possibly underestimated, and white British individuals and females predominated among donors.

This table comes from immunoSEQ multiplex PCR, and its TCRdb copy is limited to in-frame clones, with some not included. Found here are over 100,000 clones, around nine tenths of them singletons; the top ten hold roughly 7.2%. This rearrangement joins TRBV28 to TRBJ2-3; D gene uncertain. This TCR was sampled from an adult in good health. The sequencing here drew on peripheral blood, taken on day 0 of AZD1222 vaccination. Written as DNA, the CDR3 is TGTGCCAGCAGTTTTGTCTCACTATCCGCAGATACGCAGTATTTT. Translated, it gives CASSFVSLSADTQYF.